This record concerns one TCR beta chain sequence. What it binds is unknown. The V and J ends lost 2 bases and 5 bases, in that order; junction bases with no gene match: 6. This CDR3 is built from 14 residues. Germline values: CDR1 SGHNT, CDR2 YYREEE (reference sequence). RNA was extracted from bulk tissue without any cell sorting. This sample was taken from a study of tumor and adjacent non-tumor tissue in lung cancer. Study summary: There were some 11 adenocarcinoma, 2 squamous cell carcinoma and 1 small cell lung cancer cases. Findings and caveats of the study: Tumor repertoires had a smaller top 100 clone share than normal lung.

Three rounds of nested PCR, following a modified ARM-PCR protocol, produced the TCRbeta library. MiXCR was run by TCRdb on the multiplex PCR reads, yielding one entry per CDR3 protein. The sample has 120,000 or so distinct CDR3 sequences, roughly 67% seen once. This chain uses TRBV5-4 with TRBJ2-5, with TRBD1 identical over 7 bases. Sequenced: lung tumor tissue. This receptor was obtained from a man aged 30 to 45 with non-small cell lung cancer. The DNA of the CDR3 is TGTGCCAGCAGCTTACAGGGGACCGTGGAGACCCAGTACTTC. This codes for CASSLQGTVETQYF.